This record covers a single TCR beta chain. Its antigen is currently unknown. Autoimmune disease history or systemic immunosuppression led to patient exclusion. The data are from a study of OX40 agonist ivuxolimab in advanced cancers. General study results and limits: At doses 0.1 to 3.0 mg/kg, CD4+ and CD8+ clones expanded. Among the nonresponders, some also had low normalized T-cell clonal expansion. Expanded clones were, on average, more numerous in CD8+ T cells than in CD4+.

Trimming shortened V by 4 bases and J by 8 bases, and 12 bases separated the two germline ends. The germline V gene has CDR1 MNHEY and CDR2 SMNVEV (reference sequence). CDR3 size: 14 residues. Some clones are missing from TCRdb's copy, which holds only in-frame ones; the method was immunoSEQ multiplex PCR. The repertoire consists of tens of thousands of clones, with about two thirds occurring once and the leading ten covering more than 15%. The sample here was CD4+ or CD8+ T cells sorted from blood, taken in a trial of the OX40 agonist ivuxolimab. This sequence originates from an adult with an advanced solid tumor such as melanoma, head and neck, liver or kidney cancer. V is TRBV27 and J is TRBJ1-6; the D gene is possibly TRBD1 (6 bases). This chain's CDR3 is CASSWGQADSPLHF. The CDR3 region has the DNA TGTGCCAGCAGTTGGGGACAAGCAGATTCACCCCTCCACTTT.